The clone carrying this TCR beta chain was counted between two and nine times. Its target is not known. The sample belongs to a study of blood T cells in healthy people across ages. Germline values: CDR1 MNHNY, CDR2 SVGAGI (reference sequence). V lost 5 bases, J lost 3 bases, and 9 bases stayed unmatched. This CDR3 is 16 amino acids long. Findings of the study overall: Naive T cell percentage by flow cytometry tracked strongly with beta diversity. Both naive CD4+ cell counts and diversity were greater in long-lived donors than in aged donors.

The authors ran a second PCR of about 6 to 11 cycles using a sample-barcoded 5' primer and a J-beta primer mix. TCRdb analysed the 5' RACE reads with MiXCR anew, one entry per CDR3 protein. In the table there are 850,000 to 1,000,000 distinct CDR3 sequences, roughly half of which are singletons. Material: blood. This TCR was recovered from a woman between 55 and 75 years old in good health. V usage is TRBV6-6 and J usage is TRBJ2-4, with 8 bases that match TRBD1. The CDR3 here is CASSQYHGQGKNIQYF. CDR3 sequence (DNA): TGTGCCAGCAGTCAATACCACGGACAGGGCAAAAACATTCAGTACTTC.